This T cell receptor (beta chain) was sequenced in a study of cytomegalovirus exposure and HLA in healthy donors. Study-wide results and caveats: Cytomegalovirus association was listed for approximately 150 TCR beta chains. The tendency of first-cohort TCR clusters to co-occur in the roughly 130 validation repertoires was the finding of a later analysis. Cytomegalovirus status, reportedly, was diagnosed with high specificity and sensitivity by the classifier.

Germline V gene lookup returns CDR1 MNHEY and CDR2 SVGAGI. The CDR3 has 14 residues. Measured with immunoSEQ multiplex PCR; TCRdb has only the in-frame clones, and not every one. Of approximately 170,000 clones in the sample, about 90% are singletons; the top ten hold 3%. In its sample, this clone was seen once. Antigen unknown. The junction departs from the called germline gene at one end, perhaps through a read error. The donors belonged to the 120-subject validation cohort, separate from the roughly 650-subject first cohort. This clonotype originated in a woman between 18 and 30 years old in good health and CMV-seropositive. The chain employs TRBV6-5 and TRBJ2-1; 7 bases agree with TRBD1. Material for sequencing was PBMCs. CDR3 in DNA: TGTGCCAGCAGTTACGGCGAGTACAGGGGAGAGCCCATCTTC. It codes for CASSYGEYRGEPIF.